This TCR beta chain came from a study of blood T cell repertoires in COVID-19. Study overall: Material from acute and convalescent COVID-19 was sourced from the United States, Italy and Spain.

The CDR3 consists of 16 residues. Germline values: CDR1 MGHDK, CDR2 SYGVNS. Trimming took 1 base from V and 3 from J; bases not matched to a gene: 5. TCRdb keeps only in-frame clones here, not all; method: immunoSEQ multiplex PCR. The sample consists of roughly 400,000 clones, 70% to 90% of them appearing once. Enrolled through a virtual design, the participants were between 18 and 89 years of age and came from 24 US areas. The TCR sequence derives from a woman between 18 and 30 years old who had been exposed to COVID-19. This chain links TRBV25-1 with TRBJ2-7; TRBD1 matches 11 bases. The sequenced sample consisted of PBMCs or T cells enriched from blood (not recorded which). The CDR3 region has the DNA TGTGCCAGCAGTGAATCCCCTGGGACAGGGGGCTACGAGCAGTACTTC. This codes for CASSESPGTGGYEQYF.